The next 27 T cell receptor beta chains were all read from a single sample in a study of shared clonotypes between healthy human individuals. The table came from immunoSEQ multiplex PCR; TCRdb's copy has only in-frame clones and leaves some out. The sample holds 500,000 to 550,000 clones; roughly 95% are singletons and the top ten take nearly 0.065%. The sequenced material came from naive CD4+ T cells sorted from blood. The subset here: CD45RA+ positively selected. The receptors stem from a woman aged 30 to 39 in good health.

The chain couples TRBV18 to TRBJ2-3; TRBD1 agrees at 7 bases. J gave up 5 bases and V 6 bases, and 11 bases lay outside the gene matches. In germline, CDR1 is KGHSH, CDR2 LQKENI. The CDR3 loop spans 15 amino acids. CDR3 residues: CASSPGQEFQDTQYF. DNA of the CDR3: TGTGCCAGCTCTCCCGGACAGGAATTTCAAGATACGCAGTATTTT.

DNA of the CDR3: TGTGCCAGCAGCGCATCGGGGCCTCTCTCGGGTGAGCAGTTCTTC. Residues: CASSASGPLSGEQFF. The rearrangement links TRBV6-4 to TRBJ2-1; D could derive from TRBD1 or TRBD2 (5 bases each). Germline V gene lookup returns CDR1 MRHNA and CDR2 SNTAGT. Trimming cost V 6 bases and J 9 bases, with 21 bases left between them. This CDR3 has 15 amino acids.

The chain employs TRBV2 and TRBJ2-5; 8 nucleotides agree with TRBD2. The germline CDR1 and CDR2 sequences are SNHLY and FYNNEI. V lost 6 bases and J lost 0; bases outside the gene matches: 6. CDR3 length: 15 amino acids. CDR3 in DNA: TGTGCCAGCAGGGGGGGTAGCGGGAACCAAGAGACCCAGTACTTC. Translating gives CASRGGSGNQETQYF.

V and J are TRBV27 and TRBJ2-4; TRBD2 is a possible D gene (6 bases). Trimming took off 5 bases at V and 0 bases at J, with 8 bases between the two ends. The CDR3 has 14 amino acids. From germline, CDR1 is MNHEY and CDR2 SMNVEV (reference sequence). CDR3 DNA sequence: TGTGCCAGCAGTCCGCGGGGAGCCAAAAACATTCAGTACTTC. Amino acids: CASSPRGAKNIQYF.

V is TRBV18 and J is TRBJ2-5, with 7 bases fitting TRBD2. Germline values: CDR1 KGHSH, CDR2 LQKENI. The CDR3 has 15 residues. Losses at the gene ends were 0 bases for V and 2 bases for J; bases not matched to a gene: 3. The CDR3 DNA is TGTGCCAGCTCACCACCCGGGGGGATTCAAGAGACCCAGTACTTC. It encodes CASSPPGGIQETQYF.

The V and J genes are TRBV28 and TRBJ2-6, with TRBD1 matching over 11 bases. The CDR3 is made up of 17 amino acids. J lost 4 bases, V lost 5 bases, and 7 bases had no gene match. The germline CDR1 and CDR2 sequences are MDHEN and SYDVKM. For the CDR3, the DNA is TGTGCCAGCAGTCCCGGACAGGGGGCGAGGGGGGCCAACGTCCTGACTTTC. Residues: CASSPGQGARGANVLTF. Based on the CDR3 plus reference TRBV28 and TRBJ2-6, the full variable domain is DVKVTQSSRYLVKRTGEKVFLECVQDMDHENMFWYRQDPGLGLRLIYFSYDVKMKEKGDIPEGYSVSREKKERFSLILESASTNQTSMYLCASSPGQGARGANVLTFGAGSRLTVL.

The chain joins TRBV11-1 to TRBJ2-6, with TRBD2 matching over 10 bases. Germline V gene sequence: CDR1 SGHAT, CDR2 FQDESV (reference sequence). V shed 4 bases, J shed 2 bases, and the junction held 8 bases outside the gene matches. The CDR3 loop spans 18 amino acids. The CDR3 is CASSSPAGGLAGANVLTF. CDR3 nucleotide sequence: TGTGCCAGCAGCTCCCCAGCGGGAGGGCTGGCTGGGGCCAACGTCCTGACTTTC.

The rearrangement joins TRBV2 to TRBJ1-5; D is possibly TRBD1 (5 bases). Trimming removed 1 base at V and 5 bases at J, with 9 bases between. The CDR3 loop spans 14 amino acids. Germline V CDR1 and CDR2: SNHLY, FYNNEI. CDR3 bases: TGTGCCAGCAGTGAAGTGGACACTTATCAGCCCCAGCATTTT. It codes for CASSEVDTYQPQHF.

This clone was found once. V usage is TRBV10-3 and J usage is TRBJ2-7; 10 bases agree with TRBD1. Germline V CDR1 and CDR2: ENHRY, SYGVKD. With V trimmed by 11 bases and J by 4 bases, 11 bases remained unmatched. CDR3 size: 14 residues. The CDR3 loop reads CAASGDRGLYEQYF. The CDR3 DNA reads TGTGCCGCTTCGGGTGACAGGGGGCTTTACGAGCAGTACTTC.

The CDR3 DNA sequence: TGTGCCAGCAGTGAAGGGACAGGTCCTTATGGCTACACCTTC. This gives the protein CASSEGTGPYGYTF. V is TRBV6-1 and J is TRBJ1-2; 7 nucleotides agree with TRBD1. Per germline, CDR1 MNHNS and CDR2 SASEGT. The CDR3 is 14 amino acids. The trim removed 1 base at V and 5 bases at J, leaving 4 bases unmatched.

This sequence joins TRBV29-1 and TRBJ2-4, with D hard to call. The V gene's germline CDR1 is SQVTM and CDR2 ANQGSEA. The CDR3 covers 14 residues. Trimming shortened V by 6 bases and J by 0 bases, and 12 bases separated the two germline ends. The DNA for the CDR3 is TGCAGCGTCGCAGACACCCTAGCCAAAAACATTCAGTACTTC. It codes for CSVADTLAKNIQYF. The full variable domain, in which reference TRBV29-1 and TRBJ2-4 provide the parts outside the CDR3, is SAVISQKPSRDICQRGTSLTIQCQVDSQVTMMFWYRQQPGQSLTLIATANQGSEATYESGFVIDKFPISRPNLTFSTLTVSNMSPEDSSIYLCSVADTLAKNIQYFGAGTRLSVL.

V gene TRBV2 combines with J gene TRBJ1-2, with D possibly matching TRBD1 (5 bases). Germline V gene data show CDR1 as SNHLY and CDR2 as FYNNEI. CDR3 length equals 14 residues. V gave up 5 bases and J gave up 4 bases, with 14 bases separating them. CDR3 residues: CASSSQGIGYGYTF. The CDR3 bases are TGTGCCAGCAGTTCCCAGGGAATTGGCTATGGCTACACCTTC.

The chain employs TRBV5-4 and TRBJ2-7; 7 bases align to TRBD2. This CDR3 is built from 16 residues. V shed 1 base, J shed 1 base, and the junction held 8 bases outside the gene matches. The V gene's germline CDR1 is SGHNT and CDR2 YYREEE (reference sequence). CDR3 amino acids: CASSLSGGSISYEQYF. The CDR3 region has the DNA TGTGCCAGCAGCTTGTCGGGCGGGAGTATTTCCTACGAGCAGTACTTC.

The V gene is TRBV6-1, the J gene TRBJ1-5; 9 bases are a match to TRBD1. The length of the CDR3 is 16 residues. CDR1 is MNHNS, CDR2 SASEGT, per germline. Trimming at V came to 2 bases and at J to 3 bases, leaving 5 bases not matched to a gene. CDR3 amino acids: CASSELGTGNNQPQHF. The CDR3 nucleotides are TGTGCCAGCAGTGAACTGGGGACAGGGAACAATCAGCCCCAGCATTTT.

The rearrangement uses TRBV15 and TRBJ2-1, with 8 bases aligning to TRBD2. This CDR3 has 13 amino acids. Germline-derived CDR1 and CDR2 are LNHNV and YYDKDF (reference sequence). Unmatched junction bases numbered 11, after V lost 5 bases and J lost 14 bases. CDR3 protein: CATSFKRESPEFF. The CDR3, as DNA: TGTGCCACCAGCTTCAAGCGGGAGAGCCCGGAGTTCTTC.

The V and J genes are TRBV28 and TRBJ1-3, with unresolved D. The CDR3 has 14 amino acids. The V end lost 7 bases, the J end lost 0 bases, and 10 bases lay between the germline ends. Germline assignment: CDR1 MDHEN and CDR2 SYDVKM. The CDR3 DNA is TGTGCCAGCAATGGAGAGGTCTCTGGAAACACCATATATTTT. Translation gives CASNGEVSGNTIYF.

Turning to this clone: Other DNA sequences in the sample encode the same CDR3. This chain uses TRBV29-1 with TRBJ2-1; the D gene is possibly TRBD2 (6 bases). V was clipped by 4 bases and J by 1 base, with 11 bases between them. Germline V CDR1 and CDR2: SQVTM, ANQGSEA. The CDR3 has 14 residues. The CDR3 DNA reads TGCAGCGTTGGCAGGGACTTTTCCTACAATGAGCAGTTCTTC. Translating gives CSVGRDFSYNEQFF.

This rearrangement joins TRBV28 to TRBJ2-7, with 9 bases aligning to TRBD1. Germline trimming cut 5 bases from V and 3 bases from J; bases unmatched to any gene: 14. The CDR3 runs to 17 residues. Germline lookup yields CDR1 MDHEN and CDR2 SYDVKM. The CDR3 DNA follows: TGTGCCAGCAGTCCACCCGGTTTGACAGGGGGAAACTACGAGCAGTACTTC. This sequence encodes CASSPPGLTGGNYEQYF. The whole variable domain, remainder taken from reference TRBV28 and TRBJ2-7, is DVKVTQSSRYLVKRTGEKVFLECVQDMDHENMFWYRQDPGLGLRLIYFSYDVKMKEKGDIPEGYSVSREKKERFSLILESASTNQTSMYLCASSPPGLTGGNYEQYFGPGTRLTVT.

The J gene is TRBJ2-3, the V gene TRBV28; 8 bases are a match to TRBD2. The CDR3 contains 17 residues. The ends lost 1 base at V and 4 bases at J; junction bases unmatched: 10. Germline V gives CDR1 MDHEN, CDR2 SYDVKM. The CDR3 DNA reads TGTGCCAGCAGTTTATTAAGCGGGAGTCATTGGGCAGATACGCAGTATTTT. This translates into CASSLLSGSHWADTQYF.

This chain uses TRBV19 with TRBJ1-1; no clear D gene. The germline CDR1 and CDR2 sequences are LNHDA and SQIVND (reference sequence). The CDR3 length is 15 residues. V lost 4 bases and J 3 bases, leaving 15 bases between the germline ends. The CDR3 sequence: CASSTSLGLYTEAFF. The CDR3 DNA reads TGTGCCAGTAGTACCAGCCTGGGCTTGTACACTGAAGCTTTCTTT.

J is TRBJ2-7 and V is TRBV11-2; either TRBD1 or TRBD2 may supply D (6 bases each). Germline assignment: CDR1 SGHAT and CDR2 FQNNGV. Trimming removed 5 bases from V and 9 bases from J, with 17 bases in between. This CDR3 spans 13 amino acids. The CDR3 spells CASSHPEGGLQYF. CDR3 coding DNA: TGTGCCAGCAGCCATCCGGAGGGGGGCCTGCAGTACTTC.

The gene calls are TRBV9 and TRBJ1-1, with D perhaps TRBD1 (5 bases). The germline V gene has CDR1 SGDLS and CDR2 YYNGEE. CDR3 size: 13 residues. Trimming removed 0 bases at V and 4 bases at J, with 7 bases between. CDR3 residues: CASSVETATEAFF. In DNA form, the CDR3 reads TGTGCCAGCAGCGTAGAGACAGCCACTGAAGCTTTCTTT.

The CDR3 loop reads CSFFTAGDTQYF. The CDR3 DNA reads TGCAGCTTTTTCACGGCAGGGGATACGCAGTATTTT. This chain links TRBV29-1 with TRBJ2-3, with D perhaps matching TRBD1 (5 bases). CDR3 length: 12 amino acids. With 8 bases removed from V and 6 bases from J, the gap between germline ends came to 15 bases. In germline, CDR1 is SQVTM, CDR2 ANQGSEA.

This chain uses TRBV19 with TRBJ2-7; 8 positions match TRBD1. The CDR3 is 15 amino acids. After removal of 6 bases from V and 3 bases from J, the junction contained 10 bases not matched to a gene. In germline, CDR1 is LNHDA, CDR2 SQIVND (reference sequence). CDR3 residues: CASSSNTGGSYEQYF. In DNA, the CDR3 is TGTGCCAGTAGCTCAAATACAGGGGGGAGCTACGAGCAGTACTTC.

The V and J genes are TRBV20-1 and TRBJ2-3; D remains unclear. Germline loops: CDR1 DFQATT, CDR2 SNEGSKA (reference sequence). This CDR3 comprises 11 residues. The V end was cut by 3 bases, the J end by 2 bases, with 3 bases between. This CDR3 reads CSASLTDTQYF. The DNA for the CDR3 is TGCAGTGCTAGTCTCACAGATACGCAGTATTTT.

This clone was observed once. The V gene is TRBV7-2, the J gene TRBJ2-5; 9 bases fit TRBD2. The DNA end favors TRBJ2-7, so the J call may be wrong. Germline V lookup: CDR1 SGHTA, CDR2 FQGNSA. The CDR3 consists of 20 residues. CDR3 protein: CASSLALGTSSRGTSYEQYF. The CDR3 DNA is TGTGCCAGCAGCTTAGCGCTTGGGACTAGCTCCCGAGGTACCTCCTACGAGCAGTACTTC.

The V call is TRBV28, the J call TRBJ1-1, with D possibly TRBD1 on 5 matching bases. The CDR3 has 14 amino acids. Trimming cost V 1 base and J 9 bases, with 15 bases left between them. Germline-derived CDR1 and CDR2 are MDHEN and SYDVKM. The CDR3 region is CASSLSAGTLQAFF. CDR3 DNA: TGTGCCAGCAGTTTATCGGCAGGGACCCTCCAAGCTTTCTTT.